The rows below give T cell receptor beta chains drawn from one sample of a study of T cells after yellow fever vaccination. TCRdb passed the 5' RACE reads through MiXCR, listing each CDR3 protein once. The sample yields 500,000 to 650,000 distinct CDR3 sequences, 10% to 15% seen once. Source: PBMCs, taken on the day of the yellow fever booster vaccination. The receptors derive from a man aged 25-40 years who received the YFV17D yellow fever vaccine. CDR3s include the opening cysteine and the closing phenylalanine or tryptophan. Fields, in order: clone size, V gene, CDR3 length, D gene, J gene, CDR3 protein, CDR3 DNA. The D gene is left open where the match is weak. Where a row states a size, it is once, few, many or the class of an expanded clone; other rows omit it.

clone size: NA
V gene: TRBV10-3
CDR3 length: 13
D gene: NA
J gene: TRBJ2-1
CDR3 protein: CATQGTNYNEQFF
CDR3 DNA: TGTGCCACCCAGGGGACTAACTACAATGAGCAGTTCTTC

clone size: few
V gene: TRBV9
CDR3 length: 15
D gene: NA
J gene: TRBJ2-5
CDR3 protein: CASSPRGGWQETQYF
CDR3 DNA: TGTGCCAGCAGCCCCCGTGGGGGGTGGCAAGAGACCCAGTACTTC

clone size: few
V gene: TRBV19
CDR3 length: 17
D gene: TRBD1
J gene: TRBJ2-1
CDR3 protein: CASSIGGQGETRNEQFF
CDR3 DNA: TGTGCCAGTAGTATAGGCGGACAGGGGGAGACCCGCAATGAGCAGTTCTTC

clone size: few
V gene: TRBV25-1
CDR3 length: 11
D gene: NA
J gene: TRBJ1-2
CDR3 protein: CASVSDSHYTF
CDR3 DNA: TGTGCCAGCGTTTCCGACAGTCACTACACCTTC

clone size: many
V gene: TRBV20-1
CDR3 length: 13
D gene: NA
J gene: TRBJ2-7
CDR3 protein: CSVRAGGLDEQYF
CDR3 DNA: TGCAGTGTTAGGGCAGGGGGGCTGGACGAGCAGTACTTC

clone size: NA
V gene: TRBV4-3
CDR3 length: 13
D gene: NA
J gene: TRBJ2-3
CDR3 protein: CASSPQLEDTQYF
CDR3 DNA: TGCGCCAGCAGCCCACAGCTGGAGGATACGCAGTATTTT

clone size: NA
V gene: TRBV9
CDR3 length: 13
D gene: NA
J gene: TRBJ2-1
CDR3 protein: CASRGLFSNEQFF
CDR3 DNA: TGTGCCAGCAGGGGGCTTTTTTCTAATGAGCAGTTCTTC

clone size: NA
V gene: TRBV25-1
CDR3 length: 14
D gene: NA
J gene: TRBJ1-4
CDR3 protein: CASASRGDREKLFF
CDR3 DNA: TGTGCCAGCGCATCCCGAGGGGATCGTGAAAAACTGTTTTTT

clone size: NA
V gene: TRBV7-9
CDR3 length: 14
D gene: TRBD1
J gene: TRBJ2-5
CDR3 protein: CASSRRGTAETQYF
CDR3 DNA: TGTGCCAGCAGCCGAAGAGGGACAGCCGAGACCCAGTACTTC

clone size: few
V gene: TRBV6-2/TRBV6-3
CDR3 length: 16
D gene: NA
J gene: TRBJ2-1
CDR3 protein: CASSYSGAGGFYEQFF
CDR3 DNA: TGTGCCAGCAGTTACTCAGGCGCCGGCGGGTTCTATGAGCAGTTCTTC

clone size: NA
V gene: TRBV15
CDR3 length: 12
D gene: NA
J gene: TRBJ2-2
CDR3 protein: CATSRATGELFF
CDR3 DNA: TGTGCCACCAGCAGAGCCACCGGGGAGCTGTTTTTT

clone size: NA
V gene: TRBV6-2/TRBV6-3
CDR3 length: 17
D gene: NA
J gene: TRBJ2-3
CDR3 protein: CASSYQSVGISTDTQYF
CDR3 DNA: TGTGCCAGCAGTTACCAAAGCGTTGGGATTAGCACAGATACGCAGTATTTT

clone size: NA
V gene: TRBV6-1
CDR3 length: 14
D gene: NA
J gene: TRBJ1-4
CDR3 protein: CASGPGGTSEKLFF
CDR3 DNA: TGTGCCAGCGGCCCTGGCGGGACAAGTGAAAAACTGTTTTTT

clone size: few
V gene: TRBV5-1
CDR3 length: 16
D gene: TRBD1
J gene: TRBJ1-4
CDR3 protein: CASRSGQAITNEKLFF
CDR3 DNA: TGCGCCAGCAGATCAGGACAGGCTATAACTAATGAAAAACTGTTTTTT

clone size: few
V gene: TRBV6-2/TRBV6-3
CDR3 length: 18
D gene: TRBD2
J gene: TRBJ2-2
CDR3 protein: CASSRPRREEVWTGELFF
CDR3 DNA: TGTGCCAGCAGCCGCCCGCGGCGGGAGGAGGTTTGGACCGGGGAGCTGTTTTTT

clone size: few
V gene: TRBV7-2
CDR3 length: 12
D gene: NA
J gene: TRBJ1-5
CDR3 protein: CASSLAGGPQHF
CDR3 DNA: TGTGCCAGCAGCTTAGCGGGGGGACCCCAGCATTTT

clone size: few
V gene: TRBV14
CDR3 length: 18
D gene: NA
J gene: TRBJ2-2
CDR3 protein: CASSQDYAGQRNTGELFF
CDR3 DNA: TGTGCCAGCAGCCAAGATTATGCGGGACAGCGGAACACCGGGGAGCTGTTTTTT

clone size: NA
V gene: TRBV7-3
CDR3 length: 15
D gene: TRBD2
J gene: TRBJ2-1
CDR3 protein: CASSATSGRGGEQFF
CDR3 DNA: TGTGCCAGCAGCGCCACTAGCGGAAGAGGTGGTGAGCAGTTCTTC

clone size: NA
V gene: TRBV27
CDR3 length: 15
D gene: NA
J gene: TRBJ1-1
CDR3 protein: CASRWGGQGVDEAFF
CDR3 DNA: TGTGCCAGCAGGTGGGGGGGACAAGGGGTAGACGAAGCTTTCTTT

clone size: NA
V gene: TRBV7-8
CDR3 length: 13
D gene: NA
J gene: TRBJ1-2
CDR3 protein: CASSFPGVYGYTF
CDR3 DNA: TGTGCCAGCAGCTTCCCGGGGGTCTATGGCTACACCTTC

clone size: few
V gene: TRBV20-1
CDR3 length: 14
D gene: TRBD2
J gene: TRBJ2-1
CDR3 protein: CSAAGTRGYNEQFF
CDR3 DNA: TGCAGTGCCGCCGGGACTAGGGGGTACAATGAGCAGTTCTTC

clone size: NA
V gene: TRBV12-3/TRBV12-4
CDR3 length: 14
D gene: NA
J gene: TRBJ1-1
CDR3 protein: CASSLRQGSTEAFF
CDR3 DNA: TGTGCCAGCAGTTTAAGGCAGGGTAGCACTGAAGCTTTCTTT

clone size: few
V gene: TRBV20-1
CDR3 length: 13
D gene: NA
J gene: TRBJ2-3
CDR3 protein: CSANRAGTDTQYF
CDR3 DNA: TGCAGTGCGAACCGGGCTGGCACAGATACGCAGTATTTT

clone size: many
V gene: TRBV12-3/TRBV12-4
CDR3 length: 13
D gene: TRBD1
J gene: TRBJ2-7
CDR3 protein: CASTRDRGYEQYF
CDR3 DNA: TGTGCCAGCACACGGGACAGGGGCTACGAGCAGTACTTC

clone size: few
V gene: TRBV4-3
CDR3 length: 16
D gene: TRBD2
J gene: TRBJ2-1
CDR3 protein: CASSQGGGRIYNEQFF
CDR3 DNA: TGCGCCAGCAGCCAAGGGGGGGGACGGATTTACAATGAGCAGTTCTTC

clone size: few
V gene: TRBV10-3
CDR3 length: 15
D gene: TRBD2
J gene: TRBJ2-1
CDR3 protein: CAITIQEGGGDEQFF
CDR3 DNA: TGTGCCATCACTATCCAAGAAGGCGGGGGGGATGAGCAGTTCTTC

clone size: few
V gene: TRBV6-2/TRBV6-3
CDR3 length: 14
D gene: TRBD2
J gene: TRBJ2-3
CDR3 protein: CASSYSRETDTQYF
CDR3 DNA: TGTGCCAGCAGTTACTCGCGGGAGACAGATACGCAGTATTTT

clone size: NA
V gene: TRBV29-1
CDR3 length: 14
D gene: TRBD1
J gene: TRBJ2-7
CDR3 protein: CSVQTGGEFNEQYF
CDR3 DNA: TGCAGCGTGCAGACAGGGGGCGAGTTTAACGAGCAGTACTTC

clone size: many
V gene: TRBV29-1
CDR3 length: 13
D gene: NA
J gene: TRBJ2-7
CDR3 protein: CSALPGVGYEQYF
CDR3 DNA: TGCAGCGCTTTACCAGGGGTCGGGTACGAGCAGTACTTC